This T cell receptor beta chain was captured in a study of identical twins (dated by TCRdb to the mid-2010s). Broadly, across the study: To test whether fetal clonotypes persist, the study used deep sequencing on TCR alpha and beta repertoires from monozygotic twins, unrelated adults of various ages, and cord blood. To rule out contamination, the twin experiments were replicated at different times with different library preparation protocols.

General conclusions and limits of the study: Zero-insertion analyses could be partly confounded by invariant T cells such as MAIT and iNKT, though diverse VJ usage argued against such confounding for most clonotypes. The excess sharing between twins in beta out-of-frame sequences was weaker because fewer shared sequences reduced the signal-to-noise ratio. Compared with coincidental sharing between unrelated individuals, out-of-frame TCR alpha sequences shared between twins showed an excess of sequences with low generation probability. In monozygotic twins, recombination models systematically underestimated out-of-frame TCR alpha sharing, but the models matched the sharing seen between unrelated individuals. Because the same donors could not be followed over many years, the conclusions depended on cross-sectional statistical analysis. Abundant cord blood beta clonotypes had fewer insertions, young adult naive repertoires showed a similar but weaker trend, and memory repertoires showed no such trend.

CDR1 and CDR2 were assigned from the germline V gene as MDHEN and SYDVKM. The CDR3 spans 19 residues, from the cysteine through the phenylalanine. Only the CDR3 region is kept as DNA, spanning 57 bases read in frame from base 1. Trimming removed 6 bases from V and 0 bases from J, leaving 21 bases between the germline ends. Every donor in the study was a healthy Caucasian. The twin cohort comprised three pairs of female monozygotic twins, all aged about 18 to 30 years. Positive isolation kits from Invitrogen were used to isolate CD4+ and CD8+ T cell populations. This clonotype was counted only a few times. Its antigen is unknown. Per-base qualities were not stored, and no clone one base away is much larger. Receptors were amplified or captured by 5' RACE. Sequencing took place on an Illumina HiSeq 2000. Template switching added a universal primer binding site, and the final cDNA carried a unique molecular identifier that allowed TCR cDNA molecules to be counted accurately. Specific primers in the conserved constant-segment region were used to synthesize first-strand cDNA for TCR alpha and beta chains. To control for contamination, every cDNA library was double barcoded, receiving both a SMART-Mk sample barcode and Illumina barcodes. TruSeq adapter sequences along with Illumina sample barcodes were introduced in two successive PCR steps. Sequencing of the TCR alpha and beta cDNA libraries was done on the Illumina HiSeq platform using custom primers. Per the source publication's procedure: Raw reads were processed with MiGEC to extract unique molecular identifiers, and MiXCR was used to determine CDR3 positions. Recombination models were inferred per individual with the repgenHMM and IGoR tools using an EM algorithm. The tcR package in R was used for shared clonotype analysis, with sharing normalized by the product of cloneset sizes. To study raw recombination free of thymic and clonal selection effects, out-of-frame nonproductive sequences were analyzed. The public reads were quality trimmed at Q25 with fastp and then assembled into clones with MiXCR by TCRdb, keeping productive beta chains. Rows merge per CDR3 protein into single entries with the most common DNA and genes. TCRdb's processing, not the authors', yielded these V and J calls. This sample gives over 250,000 distinct CDR3 sequences in total; 8% to 9.5% of them show up just once. The top ten clones comprise 6% to 8.5% of the sample.

The data were also submitted as part of a second study, on yellow fever vaccine responses in identical twins. As that second study puts it: The T cell response to vaccination in identical twins was reported by the authors to appear partly convergent and partly personalized. In the study, vaccine-responding T cell clones were precisely tracked in identical twins.

Rearrangement joined TRBV28 to TRBJ2-6, with an unclear D gene assignment. This sequence was found in a woman younger than 30 in good health. Material for sequencing was CD8+ T cells sorted from blood. The DNA sequence reads TGTGCCAGCAGCTCACCAACCGGACCGCGCGGCTCTGGGGCCAACGTCCTGACTTTC. The translation is CASSSPTGPRGSGANVLTF.